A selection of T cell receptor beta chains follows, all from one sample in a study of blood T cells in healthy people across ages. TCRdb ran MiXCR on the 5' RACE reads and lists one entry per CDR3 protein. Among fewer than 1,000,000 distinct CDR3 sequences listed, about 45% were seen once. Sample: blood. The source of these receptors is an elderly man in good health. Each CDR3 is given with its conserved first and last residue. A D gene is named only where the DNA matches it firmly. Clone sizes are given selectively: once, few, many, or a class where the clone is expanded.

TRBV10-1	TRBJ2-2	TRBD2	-	CASRAGRGTGVLFF	TGCGCCAGCAGAGCGGGAAGAGGAACCGGGGTGCTGTTTTTT
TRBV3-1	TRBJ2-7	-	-	CASSQDHRSYNEQYF	TGTGCCAGCAGCCAAGACCACCGCAGCTACAATGAGCAGTACTTC
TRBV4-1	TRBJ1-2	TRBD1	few	CASSQEQGASGYTF	TGCGCCAGCAGCCAGGAACAGGGGGCGAGTGGCTACACCTTC
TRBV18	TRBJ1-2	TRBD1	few	CASSRGTGYGYTF	TGTGCCAGCTCACGTGGGACAGGTTATGGCTACACCTTC
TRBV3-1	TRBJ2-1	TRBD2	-	CASSQEPSGRAWDEQFF	TGTGCCAGCAGCCAAGAGCCTAGCGGGAGGGCCTGGGATGAGCAGTTCTTC
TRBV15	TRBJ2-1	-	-	CATRPGGGARGSSYNEQFF	TGTGCCACCCGCCCCGGAGGAGGGGCTCGAGGAAGCTCCTACAATGAGCAGTTCTTC
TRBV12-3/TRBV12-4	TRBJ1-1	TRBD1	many	CASSLRGTGSPEAFF	TGTGCCAGCAGTCTAAGAGGGACAGGGTCCCCTGAAGCTTTCTTT
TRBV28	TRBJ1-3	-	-	CASSFWRNTIYF	TGTGCCAGCAGTTTCTGGAGGAACACCATATATTTT
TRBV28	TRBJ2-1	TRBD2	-	CASSLIRSSGYNEQFF	TGTGCCAGCAGTCTTATACGGTCTAGCGGATACAATGAGCAGTTCTTC
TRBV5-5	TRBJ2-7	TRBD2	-	CASSRDYSYNEQYF	TGTGCCAGCAGCCGGGACTATTCCTACAATGAGCAGTACTTC
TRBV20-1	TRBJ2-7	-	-	CSARVTDYEQYF	TGCAGTGCTAGAGTAACCGACTACGAGCAGTACTTC
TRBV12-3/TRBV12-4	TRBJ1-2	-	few	CASSPSVYYGYTF	TGTGCCAGCAGCCCCTCGGTGTACTATGGCTACACCTTC